These T cell receptor beta chains were read from a single sample in a study of blood T cell repertoires in COVID-19. Using immunoSEQ multiplex PCR, the repertoire was profiled, and TCRdb retains in-frame clones only, with some absent. The data show roughly 280,000 clones, around 90% seen once. The sequencing sample was made of peripheral blood. These receptors were taken from a man aged 45-60 years with acute or convalescent COVID-19. Both conserved end residues are part of each CDR3. The order of the fields is clone size, V gene, D gene, J gene, CDR3 length, CDR3 DNA, CDR3 protein. A D gene is named only where the DNA matches it firmly. For some rows the clone size is stated as once, few or many, or as a class when expanded; others skip it.

NA	TRBV5-4	NA	TRBJ2-3	13	TGTGCCAGCAGCTTGGTGGCATTAGATACGCAGTATTTT	CASSLVALDTQYF
NA	TRBV30	TRBD1	TRBJ1-1	15	TGTGCCTGGAGTTTTACAGGGGGTTGGGACACTGAAGCTTTCTTT	CAWSFTGGWDTEAFF
NA	TRBV7-3	TRBD2	TRBJ2-7	12	TGTGCCAGCAGCCCCGGCGGGGGTAGGCAGTACTTC	CASSPGGGRQYF
NA	TRBV2	TRBD2	TRBJ2-1	17	TGTGCCACCCGACGACTAGCGGGGGTGCACTCCTACAATGAGCAGTTCTTC	CATRRLAGVHSYNEQFF
NA	TRBV19	TRBD2	TRBJ2-5	14	TGTGCCAGTAGGGATCTAGCGGAGGCGGAGACCCAGTACTTC	CASRDLAEAETQYF
NA	TRBV30	NA	TRBJ1-2	14	TGTGCCTGGAGTGCGACAGGAGGCGCTAGGGGCTACACCTTC	CAWSATGGARGYTF
NA	TRBV29-1	TRBD2	TRBJ2-1	13	TGCAGCGTCCCCCGGACTAGCGGGGGGGCCGCGTTCTTC	CSVPRTSGGAAFF
NA	TRBV6-5	NA	TRBJ2-7	11	TGTGCCAGCAAAGCGGTTGGCGAGCAGTACTTC	CASKAVGEQYF
NA	TRBV4-1	TRBD1	TRBJ2-7	14	TGCGCCAGCAGCCCTAAGGACAGGGCACACGAGCAGTACTTC	CASSPKDRAHEQYF
NA	TRBV14	TRBD1	TRBJ2-4	15	TGTGCCAGCAGCCAAGATTACAGGGGCAAAAACATTCAGTACTTC	CASSQDYRGKNIQYF
NA	TRBV6-2/TRBV6-3	NA	TRBJ1-6	14	TGTGCCAGCAGTTACACGGGGGGCAGATCACCCCTCCACTTT	CASSYTGGRSPLHF
NA	TRBV2	NA	TRBJ1-2	13	TGTGCCAGCCTAGGGGGGGTCCTCTATGGCTACACCTTC	CASLGGVLYGYTF
NA	TRBV19	NA	TRBJ1-5	14	TGTGCCAGTAGGGTGGTGGGGCCGTATCAGCCCCAGCATTTT	CASRVVGPYQPQHF
NA	TRBV21-1	NA	TRBJ1-1	16	TGTGCCAGCAGCAAAGCTGACAGGGGAATGAACACTGAAGCTTTCTTT	CASSKADRGMNTEAFF
NA	TRBV5-4	TRBD2	TRBJ2-1	18	TGTGCCAGCAGCTTGAAGGTGTTAGGACTAGCGGCGAGGGATGAGCAGTTCTTC	CASSLKVLGLAARDEQFF
NA	TRBV6-5	NA	TRBJ2-7	14	TGTGCCAGCAGGACGCACCCAGGGCCGAACGAGCAGTACTTC	CASRTHPGPNEQYF
NA	TRBV18	TRBD2	TRBJ2-7	16	TGTGCCAGCTCCAACCTTGGGGCTAGCGGCTCCTACGAGCAGTACTTC	CASSNLGASGSYEQYF
NA	TRBV11-2	NA	TRBJ1-1	14	TGTGCCAGCAGCTTAGCAGGGCGTCTCACTGAAGCTTTCTTT	CASSLAGRLTEAFF
once	TRBV25-1	NA	TRBJ1-2	11	TGTGCCAGCAGTGAAATCTCTGGCTACACCTTC	CASSEISGYTF
NA	TRBV5-1	TRBD1	TRBJ1-1	14	TGCGCCAGCAGCTTGGACAGGGGTAACACTGAAGCTTTCTTT	CASSLDRGNTEAFF
NA	TRBV7-8	NA	TRBJ2-2	13	TGTGCCAGCAGGAGACAGGTTGGCGGGGAGCTGTTTTTT	CASRRQVGGELFF
NA	TRBV27	TRBD1	TRBJ2-7	13	TGTGCCAGCAGTCTAGGGACAGGGTGGGAGCAGTACTTC	CASSLGTGWEQYF
NA	TRBV7-8	TRBD1	TRBJ2-2	16	TGTGCCAGCAGCTTAGAGACAGGGGGAAACACCGGGGAGCTGTTTTTT	CASSLETGGNTGELFF
NA	TRBV19	TRBD1	TRBJ1-6	15	TGTGCCAGTAGTAAGGGGGCAGCCTATAATTCACCCCTCCACTTT	CASSKGAAYNSPLHF
once	TRBV12-5	TRBD2	TRBJ2-5	13	TGTGCTAGTCAGCGGGGGAACCAAGAGACCCAGTACTTC	CASQRGNQETQYF